This T cell receptor (beta chain) emerged from a study of neurological immune-mediated disorders. Findings of the study overall: None of the CDR3 amino acid sequences found in expanded clones was shared across subjects. This suggests that the TCR-beta repertoires were private in all groups. Falling below healthy controls, multiple sclerosis showed the least TCR clonal expansion, while HTLV-1-associated myelopathy showed the most.

CDR3 length equals 14 residues. CDR1 is MNHEY and CDR2 is SVGAGI in the germline V gene. J was trimmed by 2 bases and V by 3 bases; bases with no gene match: 2. Time point of the sample: longitudinal time-point 3. This clonotype was recorded many times. Its target is unknown. cDNA was made by 5'RACE with 10-nucleotide random UMIs. Every sequencing run generated in excess of 160 million TCR-beta sequences. These sequences covered 15-18 subjects. One entry per CDR3 protein results from TCRdb running MiXCR on the 5' RACE reads. The data contain roughly 48,000 distinct CDR3 sequences, roughly 13% of them singletons.

The specimen was PBMCs. This TCR derives from a male donor with HTLV-1-associated myelopathy (HAM/TSP). The genes are TRBV6-5 and TRBJ1-2, with TRBD1 matching 8 bases. Written as DNA, the CDR3 is TGTGCCAGCAGTTATCAGGGGGCGAACTATGGCTACACCTTC. Translating it yields CASSYQGANYGYTF.